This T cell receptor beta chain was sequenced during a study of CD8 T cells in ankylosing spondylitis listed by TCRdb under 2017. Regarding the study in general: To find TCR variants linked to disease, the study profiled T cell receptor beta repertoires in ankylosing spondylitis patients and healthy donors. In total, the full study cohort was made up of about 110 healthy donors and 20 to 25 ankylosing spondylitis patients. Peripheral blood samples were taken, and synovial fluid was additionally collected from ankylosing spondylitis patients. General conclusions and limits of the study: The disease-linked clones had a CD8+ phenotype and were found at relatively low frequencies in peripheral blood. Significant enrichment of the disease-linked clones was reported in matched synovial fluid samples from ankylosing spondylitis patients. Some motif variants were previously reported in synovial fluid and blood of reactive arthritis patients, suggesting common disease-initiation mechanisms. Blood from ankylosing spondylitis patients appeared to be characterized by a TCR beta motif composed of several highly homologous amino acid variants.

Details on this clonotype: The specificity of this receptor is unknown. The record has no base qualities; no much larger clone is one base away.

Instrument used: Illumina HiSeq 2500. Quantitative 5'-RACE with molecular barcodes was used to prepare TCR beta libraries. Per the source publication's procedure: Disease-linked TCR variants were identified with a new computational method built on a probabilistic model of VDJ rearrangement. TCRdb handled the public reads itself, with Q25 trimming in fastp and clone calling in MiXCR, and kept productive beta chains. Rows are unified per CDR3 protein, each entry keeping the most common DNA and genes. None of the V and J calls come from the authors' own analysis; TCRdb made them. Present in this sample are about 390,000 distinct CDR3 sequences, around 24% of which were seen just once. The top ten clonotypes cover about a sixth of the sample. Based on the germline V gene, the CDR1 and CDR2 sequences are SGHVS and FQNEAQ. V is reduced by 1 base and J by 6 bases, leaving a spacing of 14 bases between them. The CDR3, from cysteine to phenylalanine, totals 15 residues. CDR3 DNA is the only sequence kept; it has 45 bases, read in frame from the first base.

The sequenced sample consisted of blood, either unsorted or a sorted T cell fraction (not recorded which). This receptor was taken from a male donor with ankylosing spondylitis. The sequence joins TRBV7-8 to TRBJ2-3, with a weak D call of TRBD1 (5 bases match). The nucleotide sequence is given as TGTGCCAGCAGCTTAGTCGTCAGACCAGGGGATACGCAGTATTTT. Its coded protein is CASSLVVRPGDTQYF.